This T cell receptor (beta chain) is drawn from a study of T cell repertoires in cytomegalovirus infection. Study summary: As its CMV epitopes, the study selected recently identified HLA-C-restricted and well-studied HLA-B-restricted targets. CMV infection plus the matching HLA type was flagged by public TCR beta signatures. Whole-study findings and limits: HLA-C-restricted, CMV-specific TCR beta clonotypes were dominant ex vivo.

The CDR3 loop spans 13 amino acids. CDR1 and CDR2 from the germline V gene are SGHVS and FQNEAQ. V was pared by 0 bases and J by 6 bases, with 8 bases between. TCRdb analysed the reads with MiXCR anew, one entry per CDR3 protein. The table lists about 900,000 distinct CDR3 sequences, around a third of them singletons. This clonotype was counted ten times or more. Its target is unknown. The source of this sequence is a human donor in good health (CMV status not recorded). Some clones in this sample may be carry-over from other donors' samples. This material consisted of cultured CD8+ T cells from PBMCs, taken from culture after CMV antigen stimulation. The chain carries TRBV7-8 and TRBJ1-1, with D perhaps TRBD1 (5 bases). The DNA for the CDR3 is TGTGCCAGCAGCTTAGCAGGGGTCCCTGAAGCTTTCTTT. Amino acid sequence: CASSLAGVPEAFF.